The 12 T cell receptor beta chains below all came from one sample that was sequenced in a study of cytomegalovirus exposure and HLA in healthy donors. Method: immunoSEQ multiplex PCR; TCRdb's copy keeps in-frame clones and lacks some. The sample has 150,000 to 200,000 clones, roughly 89% seen once. What was sequenced was PBMCs. These receptors were obtained from a woman aged 25 to 45 in good health and CMV-seronegative.

This clone was counted only a few times. The rearrangement joins TRBV9 to TRBJ2-1; TRBD2 aligns across 13 bases. This CDR3 comprises 15 residues. CDR1 and CDR2 from the germline V gene are SGDLS and YYNGEE. V lost 3 bases to trimming and J lost 5 bases; unmatched junction nucleotides: 2. Here the CDR3 DNA reads TGTGCCAGCAGCGCAGGGACTAGCGGGAACAATGAGCAGTTCTTC. This sequence encodes CASSAGTSGNNEQFF.

The chain employs TRBV9 and TRBJ1-3, with D possibly being TRBD1 (5 bases). The V end was cut by 1 base, the J end by 0 bases, with 8 bases between. The germline V gene has CDR1 SGDLS and CDR2 YYNGEE. The CDR3 has 15 amino acids. The CDR3 DNA reads TGTGCCAGCAGCGTATCGGGGGACTCTGGAAACACCATATATTTT. Its protein product is CASSVSGDSGNTIYF.

The chain uses TRBV27 and TRBJ1-1, with D perhaps TRBD1 (6 bases). The germline CDR1 and CDR2 sequences are MNHEY and SMNVEV (reference sequence). CDR3 length equals 14 residues. Trimming shortened V by 5 bases and J by 5 bases, and 15 bases separated the two germline ends. The CDR3 nucleotides read TGTGCCAGCAGTGTCAAACAGGGCAGTACTGAAGCTTTCTTT. This encodes CASSVKQGSTEAFF.

This chain connects TRBV7-2 to TRBJ2-7; D might be TRBD2 (5 bases). This CDR3 region has 14 residues. V was pared by 1 base and J by 5 bases, with 12 bases between. From germline, CDR1 is SGHTA and CDR2 FQGNSA. The CDR3: CASSLGPLVHEQYF. CDR3 DNA sequence: TGTGCCAGCAGCTTAGGGCCACTAGTCCACGAGCAGTACTTC. Based on the CDR3 plus reference TRBV7-2 and TRBJ2-7, the full variable domain is GAGVSQSPSNKVTEKGKDVELRCDPISGHTALYWYRQSLGQGLEFLIYFQGNSAPDKSGLPSDRFSAERTGGSVSTLTIQRTQQEDSAVYLCASSLGPLVHEQYFGPGTRLTVT.

The rearrangement uses TRBV10-3 and TRBJ2-2, with 8 positions matching TRBD2. Trimming removed 4 bases from V and 5 bases from J; junction bases left unmatched: 9. The CDR3 is 16 residues long. Germline values: CDR1 ENHRY, CDR2 SYGVKD. The CDR3 region has the DNA TGTGCCATCAGTGGGGGGGGGACTAGTTCGACCGGGGAGCTGTTTTTT. This gives the protein CAISGGGTSSTGELFF.

This chain uses TRBV5-1 with TRBJ2-1; D is undetermined. This CDR3 is 15 amino acids long. The germline V gene encodes CDR1 SGHRS and CDR2 YFSETQ. Trimming cost V 1 base and J 0 bases, with 8 bases left between them. CDR3 nucleotide sequence: TGCGCCAGCAGCTTGAGTAGTTTCTCCTACAATGAGCAGTTCTTC. Encoded protein: CASSLSSFSYNEQFF.

V usage is TRBV6-5 and J usage is TRBJ2-4; TRBD2 is a possible D gene (5 bases). The length of the CDR3 is 14 residues. Trimming took 6 bases from V and 3 from J, leaving 12 bases between them. Germline V CDR1 and CDR2: MNHEY, SVGAGI. CDR3 loop: CASSRLGDKNIQYF. In DNA form, the CDR3 reads TGTGCCAGCAGCCGACTCGGGGACAAAAACATTCAGTACTTC.

The count of this clone is one. Other DNA sequences in the sample encode the same CDR3. This sequence joins TRBV5-1 and TRBJ2-7, with 11 bases identical to TRBD1. The CDR3 loop spans 14 amino acids. The germline V gene has CDR1 SGHRS and CDR2 YFSETQ. The V gene end was trimmed by 0 bases and the J gene end by 5 bases; junction bases not matched to a gene: 1. Written as DNA, the CDR3 is TGCGCCAGCAGCTTGGGGACAGGGGGCAACGAGCAGTACTTC. It encodes CASSLGTGGNEQYF. Using reference TRBV5-1 and TRBJ2-7 for the parts outside the CDR3, the full variable domain is KAGVTQTPRYLIKTRGQQVTLSCSPISGHRSVSWYQQTPGQGLQFLFEYFSETQRNKGNFPGRFSGRQFSNSRSEMNVSTLELGDSALYLCASSLGTGGNEQYFGPGTRLTVT.

The chain recombines TRBV2 with TRBJ2-5; TRBD1 is a possible D gene (7 bases). Trimming removed 6 bases from V and 0 bases from J, with 11 bases in between. CDR1 and CDR2 (germline): SNHLY, FYNNEI. The CDR3 totals 14 residues. This CDR3 is CASRAGQYQETQYF. In nucleotides, the CDR3 is TGTGCCAGCAGGGCGGGACAGTACCAAGAGACCCAGTACTTC.

This rearrangement joins TRBV18 to TRBJ1-6; the D gene is possibly TRBD1 (6 bases). V lost 3 bases and J lost 7, with 10 bases in between. Germline V lookup: CDR1 KGHSH, CDR2 LQKENI. The CDR3 loop spans 14 amino acids. CDR3 coding DNA: TGTGCCAGCTCACCTAAACAGGGCAATTCACCCCTCCACTTT. Translated, it gives CASSPKQGNSPLHF.

The chain is built from TRBV6-5 and TRBJ2-5; 13 bases match TRBD2. V shed 5 bases and J 1 base; nucleotides not matched to a gene: 1. The germline CDR1 and CDR2 sequences are MNHEY and SVGAGI. The CDR3 is 15 amino acids. CDR3 in amino acids: CASSRLAGGQETQYF. The CDR3 nucleotides read TGTGCCAGCAGTAGACTAGCGGGGGGCCAAGAGACCCAGTACTTC.

The chain is built from TRBV30 and TRBJ2-6; a possible D gene is TRBD1 (6 bases). Germline CDR1 GTSNPN, CDR2 SVGIG (reference sequence). Trimming shortened V by 1 base and J by 5 bases, and 18 bases separated the two germline ends. This CDR3 has 17 amino acids. DNA for the CDR3: TGTGCCTGGAGTGCCTCTAGGGGGAGACTGAGGGCCAACGTCCTGACTTTC. Encoded protein: CAWSASRGRLRANVLTF.